Below, 30 T cell receptor beta chains from the same sample are listed, as sequenced in a study of Graves' ophthalmopathy and Graves' hyperthyroidism. Amplified TCR beta CDR3 regions were obtained using RNA transcripts as template. Second-round multiplex PCR came after first-round RT-PCR with HTBI primers. TCRdb re-called the multiplex PCR reads through MiXCR, storing one row per CDR3 protein. Of about 640,000 distinct CDR3 sequences detected, about two fifths appear once; the ten largest clones hold under 3.5%. Specimen: peripheral blood. Source of these receptors: an adult man with Graves' ophthalmopathy.

This chain joins TRBV5-1 and TRBJ2-5; D ambiguous. The CDR3 length is 14 residues. Trimming cost V 4 bases and J 5 bases, with 15 bases left between them. Germline V gene sequence: CDR1 SGHRS, CDR2 YFSETQ. The CDR3 DNA reads as TGCGCCAGCAGCCTAGATGGCCGTAGGGAGACCCAGTACTTC. This codes for CASSLDGRRETQYF.

This chain connects TRBV7-2 to TRBJ2-7; D possibly matches TRBD1 or TRBD2 (5 bases each). This CDR3 has 15 amino acids. The V gene's germline CDR1 is SGHTA and CDR2 FQGNSA. The V end was cut by 4 bases, the J end by 9 bases, with 22 bases between. CDR3 in amino acids: CASSYQTEDLGVQYF. The CDR3 nucleotides read TGTGCCAGCAGCTACCAGACAGAGGACCTGGGGGTGCAGTACTTC. Filled out from reference TRBV7-2 and TRBJ2-7, the complete variable domain reads GAGVSQSPSNKVTEKGKDVELRCDPISGHTALYWYRQSLGQGLEFLIYFQGNSAPDKSGLPSDRFSAERTGGSVSTLTIQRTQQEDSAVYLCASSYQTEDLGVQYFGPGTRLTVT.

For this clonotype: Since a much larger clone is just one base distant, this may be a read error. The V gene is TRBV5-1, the J gene TRBJ1-1, with 8 positions matching TRBD1. Germline CDR1 is SGHRS and CDR2 is YFSETQ. J lost 4 bases, V lost 4 bases, and 9 bases had no gene match. This CDR3 is 15 amino acids long. DNA for the CDR3: TGCGCCAGCAGCGCGAGACTTACAGGGGGCACTGAAGCTTTCTTT. This sequence encodes CASSARLTGGTEAFF.

As to this clonotype: The conserved closing phenylalanine or tryptophan is absent in this CDR3, likely reflecting a read error. The limits of the CDR3 on the DNA are not certain, so only TCRdb's listed CDR3 is given. J is TRBJ2-7 and V is TRBV9; the D call TRBD1 from the table was never checked on the DNA. The CDR3 sequence runs 10 residues, both termini included. In germline, CDR1 is SGDLS, CDR2 YYNGEE. CDR3: CASSGGQGQY.

This clonotype was seen ten or more times. This chain uses TRBV7-2 with TRBJ2-6; 9 nucleotides agree with TRBD1. Germline CDR1 reads SGHTA; CDR2 reads FQGNSA. The CDR3 is 18 residues long. V lost 6 bases and J lost 2; bases outside the gene matches: 11. CDR3 amino acids: CASRKVGTGRTGANVLTF. CDR3 DNA sequence: TGTGCCAGCAGAAAAGTTGGGACAGGGAGGACTGGGGCCAACGTCCTGACTTTC.

The rearrangement links TRBV11-3 to TRBJ2-7; D is undetermined. The CDR3 has 14 residues. Germline V gene sequence: CDR1 SGHNT, CDR2 YENEEA. V was shortened by 5 bases and J by 0 bases, with 11 bases between the two germline ends. DNA for the CDR3: TGTGCCAGCAGCCTCGGACGGCACTCCTACGAGCAGTACTTC. Translating it yields CASSLGRHSYEQYF.

This chain joins TRBV20-1 and TRBJ1-1; 10 positions match TRBD1. Trimming took 0 bases from V and 7 from J; bases not matched to a gene: 2. The CDR3 is 13 amino acids. Germline V gene lookup returns CDR1 DFQATT and CDR2 SNEGSKA (reference sequence). The CDR3 DNA follows: TGCAGTGCTAGAGATAGGACAGGGGGTGAAGCTTTCTTT. It yields the protein CSARDRTGGEAFF.

This clonotype was seen many times. The chain uses TRBV19 and TRBJ1-6; no definite D call. This CDR3 comprises 15 residues. Germline CDR1 reads LNHDA; CDR2 reads SQIVND (reference sequence). V lost 8 bases, J lost 7 bases, and 18 bases lay in between. The CDR3 loop is CASSVPPYFNSPLHF. The CDR3 coding sequence is TGTGCCAGTTCAGTGCCACCTTACTTCAATTCACCCCTCCACTTT.

This clonotype was seen a handful of times. The V and J genes are TRBV30 and TRBJ1-2, with D possibly being TRBD1 (5 bases). From germline, CDR1 is GTSNPN and CDR2 SVGIG (reference sequence). Deletions cut 8 bases from V and 4 bases from J, with 14 bases between. CDR3 length equals 12 residues. The CDR3 here is CASQGLGYGYTF. For the CDR3, the DNA is TGTGCCAGTCAGGGTTTGGGCTATGGCTACACCTTC.

The chain links TRBV7-7 to TRBJ2-1; 9 bases agree with TRBD1. The junction had 1 base not matched to a gene; V was cut back by 1 base and J by 6 bases. There are 14 residues in the CDR3. The V gene's germline CDR1 is SSHAT and CDR2 FNYEAQ (reference sequence). The CDR3 sequence: CASSLGQGVNEQFF. The CDR3 DNA follows: TGTGCCAGCAGCTTAGGACAGGGGGTCAATGAGCAGTTCTTC.

This clonotype was seen ten or more times. The rearrangement links TRBV20-1 to TRBJ1-2, with 9 nucleotides matching TRBD1. CDR3 length equals 14 residues. The junction had 8 bases not matched to a gene; V was cut back by 1 base and J by 8 bases. Germline V CDR1 and CDR2: DFQATT, SNEGSKA (reference sequence). CDR3 nucleotide sequence: TGCAGTGCTAGAGGGGACAGGGAGGGATGGGGCTACACCTTC. It specifies CSARGDREGWGYTF.

J is TRBJ2-7 and V is TRBV5-1; D unclear. CDR3 size: 15 residues. The V gene's germline CDR1 is SGHRS and CDR2 YFSETQ. With 4 bases removed from V and 3 bases from J, the gap between germline ends came to 17 bases. The CDR3 sequence is CASSGSQENLYEQYF. The DNA for the CDR3 is TGCGCCAGCAGCGGTAGCCAGGAAAACCTCTACGAGCAGTACTTC.

This clonotype was recorded many times. The gene calls are TRBV7-3 and TRBJ1-2; a possible D gene is TRBD1 (6 bases). Trimming left V 2 bases short and J 8 bases short, with 21 bases between. The CDR3 is made up of 16 amino acids. The V gene's germline CDR1 is SGHTA and CDR2 FQGTGA. CDR3 DNA: TGTGCCAGCAGCTTAGAAGCCCCAGGGGTAGCGGGCGGCTACACCTTC. Its protein product is CASSLEAPGVAGGYTF. Full variable domain (rest looked up from reference TRBV7-3 and TRBJ1-2): GAGVSQTPSNKVTEKGKYVELRCDPISGHTALYWYRQSLGQGPEFLIYFQGTGAADDSGLPNDRFFAVRPEGSVSTLKIQRTERGDSAVYLCASSLEAPGVAGGYTFGSGTRLTVV.

This clonotype showed up just a few times. The rearrangement links TRBV2 to TRBJ2-2, with D perhaps matching TRBD2 (6 bases). V lost 4 bases to trimming and J lost 4 bases, with 13 bases between them. Germline assignment: CDR1 SNHLY and CDR2 FYNNEI. This CDR3 region has 15 residues. CDR3 DNA: TGTGCCAGCAGTGGGGCTAGCGTGCCCACCGGGGAGCTGTTTTTT. This encodes CASSGASVPTGELFF.

The CDR3 region is CASRAKGRETQYF. DNA of the CDR3: TGTGCCAGCAGGGCCAAGGGGAGGGAGACCCAGTACTTC. This chain uses TRBV7-8 with TRBJ2-5; possibly TRBD2 for D (6 bases). Trimming took 6 bases from V and 5 from J, leaving 13 bases between them. Germline CDR1 reads SGHVS; CDR2 reads FQNEAQ. CDR3 length equals 13 residues.

This clonotype was seen only once. Germline is not matched at one junction end, which may reflect a read error. This sequence joins TRBV10-2 and TRBJ1-3; no reliable D call. Germline V CDR1 and CDR2: WSHSY, SAAADI. This CDR3 has 15 residues. In nucleotides, the CDR3 is TGTGCCAGCAGCCAAGACTGGGCCGCTGGAAACACCATATATTTT. It yields the protein CASSQDWAAGNTIYF.

V and J are TRBV20-1 and TRBJ1-2; TRBD1 agrees at 9 bases. The CDR3 consists of 13 residues. Germline V gene lookup returns CDR1 DFQATT and CDR2 SNEGSKA (reference sequence). Trimming cost V 3 bases and J 3 bases; bases outside gene matches: 2. The DNA of the CDR3 is TGCAGTGCTAGTGACAGGGGGGACTATGGCTACACCTTC. Protein: CSASDRGDYGYTF.

This clonotype appeared a few times. The genes are TRBV5-4 and TRBJ2-5; no definite D call. Germline V lookup: CDR1 SGHNT, CDR2 YYREEE (reference sequence). The length of the CDR3 is 13 residues. Trimming took 4 bases from V and 0 from J, leaving 7 bases between them. DNA for the CDR3: TGTGCCAGCAGCAAGGAGAACCAAGAGACCCAGTACTTC. It specifies CASSKENQETQYF.

The chain uses TRBV20-1 and TRBJ2-2; no clear D gene. The CDR3 consists of 11 residues. Germline loops: CDR1 DFQATT, CDR2 SNEGSKA (reference sequence). V dropped 3 bases and J dropped 8 bases, with 7 bases sitting between them. DNA for the CDR3: TGCAGTGCTAGGGGCCTAGGGGAGCTGTTTTTT. Residues: CSARGLGELFF.

V is TRBV7-3 and J is TRBJ1-6; D gene unclear. Trimming removed 5 bases at V and 6 bases at J, with 5 bases between. The length of the CDR3 is 12 residues. Germline V gene data show CDR1 as SGHTA and CDR2 as FQGTGA. CDR3 bases: TGTGCCAGCAGCCACGGTAATTCACCCCTCCACTTT. Amino acids: CASSHGNSPLHF.

The genes are TRBV25-1 and TRBJ1-6; D not certain. The CDR3 contains 15 residues. Germline lookup yields CDR1 MGHDK and CDR2 SYGVNS. Trimming removed 4 bases from V and 9 bases from J, with 16 bases in between. CDR3 bases: TGTGCCAGCAGTGCTAGAGGTAGCGCGAGTTCACCCCTCCACTTT. Its protein product is CASSARGSASSPLHF.

The chain carries TRBV10-3 and TRBJ2-6, with 10 nucleotides matching TRBD1. Germline V gives CDR1 ENHRY, CDR2 SYGVKD. After removal of 9 bases from V and 2 bases from J, the junction contained 7 bases not matched to a gene. The CDR3 runs to 16 residues. The CDR3 sequence is CAIGGTGDPGANVLTF. Written as DNA, the CDR3 is TGTGCCATTGGCGGGACAGGGGACCCTGGGGCCAACGTCCTGACTTTC.

The rearrangement joins TRBV4-2 to TRBJ2-5; the D gene could be TRBD1 or TRBD2 (5 bases each). The V gene's germline CDR1 is LGHNA and CDR2 YNFKEQ. V was cut by 4 bases and J by 9 bases, with 18 bases left in between. The CDR3 has 14 amino acids. The CDR3, as DNA: TGTGCCAGCAGCCCCGGGACGGGAAGTTTGCCCCAGTACTTC. It yields the protein CASSPGTGSLPQYF.

This clonotype was picked up many times. The V and J genes are TRBV7-2 and TRBJ1-1, with a tentative D call TRBD1 (6 bases). CDR3 size: 14 residues. Germline-derived CDR1 and CDR2 are SGHTA and FQGNSA. Trimming stripped 4 bases from V and 1 base from J, with 10 bases between. The CDR3 DNA reads TGTGCCAGCAGCTCACCGGGACAGAACACTGAAGCTTTCTTT. This encodes CASSSPGQNTEAFF.

The chain links TRBV12-5 to TRBJ1-2; D is unclear. Trimming left V 0 bases short and J 8 bases short, with 13 bases between. Germline V gene sequence: CDR1 LGHNT, CDR2 FRNRAP. This CDR3 has 14 amino acids. CDR3: CASGLVLGAGGYTF. In DNA form, the CDR3 reads TGTGCTAGTGGTTTGGTACTAGGCGCCGGGGGCTACACCTTC.

The table lists this clonotype with a few counts. The chain joins TRBV4-1 to TRBJ2-7; TRBD2 is a possible D gene (5 bases). Germline loops: CDR1 MGHRA, CDR2 YSYEKL. The CDR3 has 17 residues. V dropped 1 base and J dropped 2 bases, with 18 bases sitting between them. The CDR3 nucleotides are TGCGCCAGCAGCCAAGGACCTCTAGCCAAAAATGCCTACGAGCAGTACTTC. This gives the protein CASSQGPLAKNAYEQYF.

This clonotype was counted at least ten times. J is TRBJ2-7 and V is TRBV7-6; D is perhaps TRBD2 (6 bases). Trimming took off 5 bases at V and 6 bases at J, with 14 bases between the two ends. Germline values: CDR1 SGHVS, CDR2 FNYEAQ. This CDR3 has 13 amino acids. The CDR3 sequence: CASSGVVGGEQYF. CDR3 in DNA: TGTGCCAGCAGCGGAGTAGTGGGGGGCGAGCAGTACTTC.

This clonotype has a handful of counts. In DNA, the CDR3 is TGTGCCAGTAGTATAGAGTCCCCCCCGGCGGCAGATCAGTACTTC. Amino acids: CASSIESPPAADQYF. This chain uses TRBV19 with TRBJ2-7; no firm D call. V lost 0 bases, J lost 10 bases, and 19 bases lay in between. The germline V gene has CDR1 LNHDA and CDR2 SQIVND (reference sequence). The CDR3 extends over 15 amino acids.

In this sample, this clonotype turned up a few times. V usage is TRBV12-3 or TRBV12-4 and J usage is TRBJ1-3; D gene unclear. The V end lost 1 base, the J end lost 4 bases, and 11 bases lay between the germline ends. The CDR3 consists of 15 residues. CDR3 DNA: TGTGCCAGCAGTTTAGATGGGGATGGCGGAAACACCATATATTTT. This sequence encodes CASSLDGDGGNTIYF.

This clonotype appeared a few times. J is TRBJ2-2 and V is TRBV7-9; D is ambiguous. V was clipped by 6 bases and J by 7 bases, with 21 bases between them. This CDR3 comprises 16 residues. CDR1 SEHNR and CDR2 FQNEAQ come from the germline V gene (reference sequence). This chain's CDR3 is CASRHRVPKLGGELFF. The DNA for the CDR3 is TGTGCCAGCAGACACCGGGTCCCCAAACTGGGCGGGGAGCTGTTTTTT.